This is a list of T cell receptor beta chains from one sample in a study of T cell therapy after organ transplantation. Produced via immunoSEQ multiplex PCR; TCRdb's table is partial and in-frame only. The sample holds roughly 2,400 clones; approximately 66% are singletons and the top ten take 35% to 40%. Their antigens are not known. The material sequenced was CD8+ T cells from blood, taken before autologous CMV-specific T cell therapy. These receptors were obtained from a human patient who had received a solid organ transplant and had CMV disease. The CDR3 runs from the conserved cysteine through the conserved F or W. The order of the fields is CDR3 length, D gene, J gene, clone size, V gene, CDR3 DNA, CDR3 protein. A D gene is named only where the DNA matches it firmly. Only some rows state a clone size, as once, few, many or a class for expanded clones.

15,.,TRBJ2-3,.,TRBV28,TGTGCCAGCAGGAGGTCCGGGACTCGCACAGATACGCAGTATTTT,CASRRSGTRTDTQYF
14,.,TRBJ1-2,.,TRBV9,TGTGCCAGCAGCGTAGACGGCGGATCCTATGGCTACACCTTC,CASSVDGGSYGYTF
16,TRBD1,TRBJ2-5,.,TRBV27,TGTGCCAGCAGTTTTGTTTTGGCAGGGGGCCCGAAGACCCAGTACTTC,CASSFVLAGGPKTQYF
18,TRBD1,TRBJ2-6,.,TRBV9,TGTGCCAGCAGCGTAGCTACGACAGGGGGGAATGGGGCCAACGTCCTGACTTTC,CASSVATTGGNGANVLTF
13,.,TRBJ2-3,.,TRBV7-9,TGTGCCAGCAGCTTAGTAGCAGCGGATACGCAGTATTTT,CASSLVAADTQYF
16,TRBD2,TRBJ2-7,once,TRBV28,TGTGCCAGCAGCTCGGCTAGCGGAACGACATTCTACGAGCAGTACTTC,CASSSASGTTFYEQYF
13,.,TRBJ2-7,.,TRBV27,TGTGCCAGCAGGCCTGTCTTCCAAGGGGAGCAGTACTTC,CASRPVFQGEQYF
15,TRBD1,TRBJ2-7,.,TRBV19,TGTGCCAGTAGTACCGGGACAGGGGAAATGTACGAGCAGTACTTC,CASSTGTGEMYEQYF
15,TRBD1,TRBJ2-7,.,TRBV14,TGTGCCAGCAGCCAACCCGGACAGGGAGACTACGAGCAGTACTTC,CASSQPGQGDYEQYF
14,TRBD1,TRBJ2-7,.,TRBV6-5,TGTGCCAGCAGTTACGGCGGACAGGCCCACGAGCAGTACTTC,CASSYGGQAHEQYF